The next 9 T cell receptor beta chains were all read from a single sample in a study of response to subunit inactivated influenza vaccine. TCRdb passed the RT-PCR reads through MiXCR, listing each CDR3 protein once. The sample includes approximately 230,000 distinct CDR3 sequences, approximately 12% of them seen just once. The material sequenced was non-naive T cells sorted from PBMCs, taken 14 days before vaccination. These receptors were collected from a man aged 50-59 years who received an inactivated influenza vaccine.

This clonotype showed up just a few times. The rearrangement uses TRBV29-1 and TRBJ2-1; D gene unclear. The germline CDR1 and CDR2 sequences are SQVTM and ANQGSEA. V was cut by 4 bases and J by 3 bases, with 10 bases left in between. This CDR3 spans 13 amino acids. In DNA form, the CDR3 reads TGCAGCGTTGCTACGAAAAGCTACAATGAGCAGTTCTTC. Protein: CSVATKSYNEQFF.

The CDR3 here is CASRTLAGVIGELFF. Written as DNA, the CDR3 is TGTGCCAGCAGGACCCTAGCGGGGGTCATCGGGGAGCTGTTTTTT. V and J are TRBV6-1 and TRBJ2-2, with 10 bases lining up with TRBD2. V shed 6 bases, J shed 7 bases, and the junction held 8 bases outside the gene matches. The length of the CDR3 is 15 residues. The germline V gene has CDR1 MNHNS and CDR2 SASEGT.

This chain links TRBV10-3 with TRBJ2-7; 8 nucleotides agree with TRBD2. This CDR3 is 14 amino acids long. Germline V CDR1 and CDR2: ENHRY, SYGVKD. Trimming at V came to 6 bases and at J to 0 bases, leaving 4 bases not matched to a gene. CDR3 nucleotide sequence: TGTGCCATCAGGACCGGGACTAGCTCCTACGAGCAGTACTTC. Its translation is CAIRTGTSSYEQYF.

V is TRBV5-8 and J is TRBJ2-2, with unresolved D. The CDR3 loop spans 16 amino acids. Germline CDR1 SGHTS, CDR2 YDEGEE. Trimming took off 7 bases at V and 4 bases at J, with 20 bases between the two ends. In nucleotides, the CDR3 is TGTGCCAGCCCGCCCTATGGCGGCAGGAGCACCGGGGAGCTGTTTTTT. Protein sequence: CASPPYGGRSTGELFF.

V gene TRBV5-1 combines with J gene TRBJ2-1, with 9 positions matching TRBD1. Germline CDR1 SGHRS, CDR2 YFSETQ. The CDR3 is made up of 13 amino acids. V was clipped by 0 bases and J by 11 bases; unmatched bases: 3. The CDR3 coding sequence is TGCGCCAGCAGCTTGGAGGGACAGGGCAAGCAGTTCTTC. Translation gives CASSLEGQGKQFF.

This clonotype occurred a few times. CDR3 in DNA: TGTGCCACCAGTCTCGACAAATCCGAGCAGTACTTC. This codes for CATSLDKSEQYF. The chain couples TRBV15 to TRBJ2-7; D remains unclear. The CDR3 runs 12 residues. V shed 6 bases and J shed 6 bases, with 12 bases lying between them. Germline loops: CDR1 LNHNV, CDR2 YYDKDF (reference sequence).

This sequence joins TRBV20-1 and TRBJ1-5; maybe TRBD1 (5 bases). Deletions cut 6 bases from V and 2 bases from J, with 11 bases between. The CDR3 sequence is 13 residues long. From germline, CDR1 is DFQATT and CDR2 SNEGSKA (reference sequence). The CDR3 DNA reads as TGCAGTGCGACCAGGGTTGGCAATCAGCCCCAGCATTTT. Translation gives CSATRVGNQPQHF.

This clonotype was seen a handful of times. The J gene is TRBJ2-3, the V gene TRBV29-1; perhaps TRBD1 as D (5 bases). V lost 5 bases to trimming and J lost 6 bases, with 12 bases between them. Germline values: CDR1 SQVTM, CDR2 ANQGSEA. This CDR3 comprises 12 residues. The CDR3 region is CSVSRAEDTQYF. As DNA, the CDR3 is TGCAGCGTTAGCAGGGCAGAGGATACGCAGTATTTT.

This clonotype showed up many times. The gene calls are TRBV27 and TRBJ1-5; 11 positions agree with TRBD1. This CDR3 contains 16 residues. CDR1 and CDR2 (germline): MNHEY, SMNVEV (reference sequence). V lost 5 bases, J lost 4 bases, and 7 bases stayed unmatched. The chain's CDR3 is CASSPWDRGSNQPQHF. In DNA, the CDR3 is TGTGCCAGCAGTCCCTGGGACAGGGGGAGTAATCAGCCCCAGCATTTT.